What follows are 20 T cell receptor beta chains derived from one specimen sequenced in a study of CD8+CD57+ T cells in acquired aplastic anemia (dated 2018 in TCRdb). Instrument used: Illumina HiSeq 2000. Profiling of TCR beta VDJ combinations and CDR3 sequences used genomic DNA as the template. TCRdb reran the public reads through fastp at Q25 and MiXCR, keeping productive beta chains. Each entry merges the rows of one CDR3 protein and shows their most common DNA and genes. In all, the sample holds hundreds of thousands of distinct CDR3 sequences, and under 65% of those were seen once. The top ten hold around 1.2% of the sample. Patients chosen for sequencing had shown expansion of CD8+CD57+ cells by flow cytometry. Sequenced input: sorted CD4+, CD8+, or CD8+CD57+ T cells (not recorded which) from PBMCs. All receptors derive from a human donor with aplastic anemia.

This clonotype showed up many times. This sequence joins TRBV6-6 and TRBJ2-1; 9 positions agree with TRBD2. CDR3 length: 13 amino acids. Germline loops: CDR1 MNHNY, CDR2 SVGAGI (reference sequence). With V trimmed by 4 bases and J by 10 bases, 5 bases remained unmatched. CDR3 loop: CASSSRSGGEQFF. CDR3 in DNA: TGTGCCAGCAGTTCCCGGAGCGGGGGGGAGCAGTTCTTC.

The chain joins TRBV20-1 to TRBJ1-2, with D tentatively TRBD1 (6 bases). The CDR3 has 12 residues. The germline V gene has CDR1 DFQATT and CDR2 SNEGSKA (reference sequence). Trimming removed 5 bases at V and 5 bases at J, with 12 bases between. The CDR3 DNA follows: TGCAGTGCTTCGACAGGAAAATATGGCTACACCTTC. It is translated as CSASTGKYGYTF.

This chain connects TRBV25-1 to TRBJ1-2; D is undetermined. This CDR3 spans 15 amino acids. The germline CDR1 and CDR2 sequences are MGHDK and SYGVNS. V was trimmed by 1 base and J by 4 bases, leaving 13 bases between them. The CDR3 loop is CASSESEKLFYGYTF. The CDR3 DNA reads TGTGCCAGCAGTGAATCAGAAAAGCTCTTCTATGGCTACACCTTC.

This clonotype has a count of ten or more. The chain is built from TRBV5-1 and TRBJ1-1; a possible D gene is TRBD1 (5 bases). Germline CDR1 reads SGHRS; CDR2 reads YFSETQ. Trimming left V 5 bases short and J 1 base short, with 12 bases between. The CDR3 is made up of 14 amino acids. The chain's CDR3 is CASSPGTWNTEAFF. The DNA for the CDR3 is TGCGCCAGCAGTCCCGGGACTTGGAACACTGAAGCTTTCTTT.

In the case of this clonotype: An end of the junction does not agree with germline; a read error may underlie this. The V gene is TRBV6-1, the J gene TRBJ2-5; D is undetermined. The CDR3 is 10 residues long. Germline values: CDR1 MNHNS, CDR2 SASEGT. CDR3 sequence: CASSEEAQYF. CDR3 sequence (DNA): TGTGCCAGCAGTGAAGAGGCCCAGTACTTC.

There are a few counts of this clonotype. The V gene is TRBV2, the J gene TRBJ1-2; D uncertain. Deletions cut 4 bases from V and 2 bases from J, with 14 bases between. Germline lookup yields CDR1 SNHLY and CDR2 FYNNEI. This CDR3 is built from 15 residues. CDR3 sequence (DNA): TGTGCCAGCAGTGTGCGGCTCCCAGGAAACTATGGCTACACCTTC. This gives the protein CASSVRLPGNYGYTF.

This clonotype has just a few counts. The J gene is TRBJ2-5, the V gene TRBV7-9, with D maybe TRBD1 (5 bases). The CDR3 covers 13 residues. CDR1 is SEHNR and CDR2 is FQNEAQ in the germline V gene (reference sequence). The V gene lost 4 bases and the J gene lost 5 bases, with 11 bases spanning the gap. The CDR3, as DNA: TGTGCCAGCAGCTACGCATGGGGCGAGACCCAGTACTTC. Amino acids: CASSYAWGETQYF.

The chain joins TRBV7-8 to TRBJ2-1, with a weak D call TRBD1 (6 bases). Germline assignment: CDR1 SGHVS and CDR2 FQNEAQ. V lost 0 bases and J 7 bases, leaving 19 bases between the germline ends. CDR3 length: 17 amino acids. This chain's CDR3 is CASSLAPEDLRGNEQFF. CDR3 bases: TGTGCCAGCAGCTTAGCGCCGGAAGACCTCAGGGGTAATGAGCAGTTCTTC.

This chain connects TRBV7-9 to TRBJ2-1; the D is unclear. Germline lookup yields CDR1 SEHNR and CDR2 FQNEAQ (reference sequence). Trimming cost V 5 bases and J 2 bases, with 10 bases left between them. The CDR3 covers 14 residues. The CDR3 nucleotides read TGTGCCAGCAGCGGATCAGTGACCTACAATGAGCAGTTCTTC. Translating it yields CASSGSVTYNEQFF.

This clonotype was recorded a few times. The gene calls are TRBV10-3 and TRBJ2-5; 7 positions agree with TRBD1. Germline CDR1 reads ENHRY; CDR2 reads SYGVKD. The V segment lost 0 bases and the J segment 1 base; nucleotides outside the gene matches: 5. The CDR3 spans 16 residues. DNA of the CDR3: TGTGCCATCAGTGAGTCGGGAGCAGGGGGCCAAGAGACCCAGTACTTC. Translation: CAISESGAGGQETQYF.

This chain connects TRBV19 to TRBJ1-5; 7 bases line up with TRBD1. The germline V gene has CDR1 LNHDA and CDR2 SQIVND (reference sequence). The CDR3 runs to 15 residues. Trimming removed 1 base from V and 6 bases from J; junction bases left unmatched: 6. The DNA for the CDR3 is TGTGCCAGTAGTATAGTGGAGGGGGCAGCTCAGCCCCAGCATTTT. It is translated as CASSIVEGAAQPQHF.

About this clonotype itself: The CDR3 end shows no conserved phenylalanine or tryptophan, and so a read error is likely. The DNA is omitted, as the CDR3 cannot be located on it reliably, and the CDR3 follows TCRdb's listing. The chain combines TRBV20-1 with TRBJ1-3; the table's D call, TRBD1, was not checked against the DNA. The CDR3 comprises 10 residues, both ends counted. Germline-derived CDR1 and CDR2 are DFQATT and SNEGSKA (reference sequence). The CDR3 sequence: CSASPQGANT.

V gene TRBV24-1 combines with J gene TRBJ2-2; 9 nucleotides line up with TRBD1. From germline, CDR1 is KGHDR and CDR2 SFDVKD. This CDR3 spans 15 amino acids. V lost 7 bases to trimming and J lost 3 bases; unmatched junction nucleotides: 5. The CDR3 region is CATSHRDRDTGELFF. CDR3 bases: TGTGCCACCAGCCACCGGGACAGGGACACCGGGGAGCTGTTTTTT.

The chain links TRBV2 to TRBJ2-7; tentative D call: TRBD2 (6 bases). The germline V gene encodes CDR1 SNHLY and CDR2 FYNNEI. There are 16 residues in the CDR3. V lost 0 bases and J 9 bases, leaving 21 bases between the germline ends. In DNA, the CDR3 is TGTGCCAGCAGTGAAGCGGGGCGGGACTTCAACGAAAGGCAGTACTTC. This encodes CASSEAGRDFNERQYF.

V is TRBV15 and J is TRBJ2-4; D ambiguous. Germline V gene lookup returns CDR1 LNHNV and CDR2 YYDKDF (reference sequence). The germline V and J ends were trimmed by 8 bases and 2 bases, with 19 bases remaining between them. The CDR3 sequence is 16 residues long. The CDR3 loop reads CATSTWAGRSKNIQYF. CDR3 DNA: TGTGCCACCTCAACCTGGGCTGGTCGGTCCAAAAACATTCAGTACTTC.

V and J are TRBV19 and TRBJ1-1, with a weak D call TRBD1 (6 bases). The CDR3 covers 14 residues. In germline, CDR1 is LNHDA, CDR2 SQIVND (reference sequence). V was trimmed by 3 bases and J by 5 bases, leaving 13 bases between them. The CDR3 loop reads CASSILQGGTEAFF. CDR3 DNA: TGTGCCAGTAGTATCTTACAGGGTGGAACTGAAGCTTTCTTT. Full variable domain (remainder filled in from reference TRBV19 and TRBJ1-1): DGGITQSPKYLFRKEGQNVTLSCEQNLNHDAMYWYRQDPGQGLRLIYYSQIVNDFQKGDIAEGYSVSREKKESFPLTVTSAQKNPTAFYLCASSILQGGTEAFFGQGTRLTVV.

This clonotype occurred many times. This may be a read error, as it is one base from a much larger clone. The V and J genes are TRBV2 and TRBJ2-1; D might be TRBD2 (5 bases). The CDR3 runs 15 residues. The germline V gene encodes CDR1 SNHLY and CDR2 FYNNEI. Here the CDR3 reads CASKLGLSSCNEQFF. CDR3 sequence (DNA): TGTGCCAGCAAACTAGGACTTAGCTCCTGCAATGAGCAGTTCTTC.

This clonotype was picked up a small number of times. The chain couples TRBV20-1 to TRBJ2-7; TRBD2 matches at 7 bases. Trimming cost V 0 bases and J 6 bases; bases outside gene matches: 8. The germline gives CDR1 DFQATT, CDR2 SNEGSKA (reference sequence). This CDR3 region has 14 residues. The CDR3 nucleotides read TGCAGTGCTAGAGATCTCGGGAGGAGAGCCGAGCAGTACTTC. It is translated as CSARDLGRRAEQYF.

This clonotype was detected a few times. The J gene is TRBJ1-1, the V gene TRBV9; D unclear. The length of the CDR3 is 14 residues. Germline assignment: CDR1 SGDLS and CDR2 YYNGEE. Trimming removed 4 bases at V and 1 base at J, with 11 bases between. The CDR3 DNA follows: TGTGCCAGCAGCTTGATTTCGTGGAACACTGAAGCTTTCTTT. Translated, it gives CASSLISWNTEAFF.

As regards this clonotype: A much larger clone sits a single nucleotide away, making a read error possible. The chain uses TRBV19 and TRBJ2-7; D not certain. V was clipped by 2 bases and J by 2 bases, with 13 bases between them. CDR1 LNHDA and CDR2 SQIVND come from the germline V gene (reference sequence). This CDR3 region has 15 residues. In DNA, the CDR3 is TGTGCCAGTAGTATATCCCCCGAGAGCGCCTACGAGCAGTACTTC. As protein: CASSISPESAYEQYF.